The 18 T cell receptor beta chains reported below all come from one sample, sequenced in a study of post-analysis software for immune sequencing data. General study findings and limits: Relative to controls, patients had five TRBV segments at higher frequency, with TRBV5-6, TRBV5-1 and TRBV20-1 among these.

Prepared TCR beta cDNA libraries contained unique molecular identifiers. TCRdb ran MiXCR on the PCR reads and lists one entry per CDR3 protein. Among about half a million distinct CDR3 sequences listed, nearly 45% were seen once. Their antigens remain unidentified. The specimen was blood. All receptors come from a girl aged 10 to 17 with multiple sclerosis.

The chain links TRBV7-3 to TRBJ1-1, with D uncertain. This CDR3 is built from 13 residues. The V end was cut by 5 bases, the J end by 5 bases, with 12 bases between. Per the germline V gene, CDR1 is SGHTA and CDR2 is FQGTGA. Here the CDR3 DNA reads TGTGCCAGCAGCACCGGGCCGGGGACTGAAGCTTTCTTT. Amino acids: CASSTGPGTEAFF.

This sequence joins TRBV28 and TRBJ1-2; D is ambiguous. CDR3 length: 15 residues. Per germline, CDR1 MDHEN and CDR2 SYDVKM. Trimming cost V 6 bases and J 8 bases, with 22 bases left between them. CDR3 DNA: TGTGCCAGCAGCCTACTCTTCCCTCTCGCTGGGGGCTACACCTTC. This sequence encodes CASSLLFPLAGGYTF.

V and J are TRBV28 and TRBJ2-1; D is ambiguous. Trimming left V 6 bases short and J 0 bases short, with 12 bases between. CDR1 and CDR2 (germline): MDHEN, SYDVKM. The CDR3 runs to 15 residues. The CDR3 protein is CASSLGSISYNEQFF. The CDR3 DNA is TGTGCCAGCAGCCTAGGAAGTATCTCCTACAATGAGCAGTTCTTC.

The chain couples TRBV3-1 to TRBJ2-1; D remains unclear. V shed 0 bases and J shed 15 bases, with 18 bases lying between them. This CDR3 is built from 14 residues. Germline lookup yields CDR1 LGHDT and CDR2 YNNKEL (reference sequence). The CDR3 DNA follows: TGTGCCAGCAGCCAAGACTTGGGGTTGTTGAAACCGTTCTTC. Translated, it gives CASSQDLGLLKPFF.

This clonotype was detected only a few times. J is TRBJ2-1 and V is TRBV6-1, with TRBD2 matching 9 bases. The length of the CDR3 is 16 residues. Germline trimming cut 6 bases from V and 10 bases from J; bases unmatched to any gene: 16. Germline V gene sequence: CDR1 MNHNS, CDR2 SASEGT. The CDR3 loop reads CASRPGRTSARPEQFF. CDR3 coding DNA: TGTGCCAGCAGGCCCGGAAGGACTAGCGCGAGACCAGAGCAGTTCTTC.

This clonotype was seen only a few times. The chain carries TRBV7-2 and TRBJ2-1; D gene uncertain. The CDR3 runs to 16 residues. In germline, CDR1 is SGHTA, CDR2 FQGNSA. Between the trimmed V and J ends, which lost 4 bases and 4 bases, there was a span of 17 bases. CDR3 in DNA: TGTGCCAGCAGCTCGGAACAGCTACATCGATACAATGAGCAGTTCTTC. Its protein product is CASSSEQLHRYNEQFF.

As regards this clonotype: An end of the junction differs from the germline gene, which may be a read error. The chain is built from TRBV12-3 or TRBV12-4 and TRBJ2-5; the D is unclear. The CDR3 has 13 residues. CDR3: CASSFGRQEAQYF. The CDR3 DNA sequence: TGTGCCAGCAGTTTCGGCAGACAAGAGGCCCAGTACTTC.

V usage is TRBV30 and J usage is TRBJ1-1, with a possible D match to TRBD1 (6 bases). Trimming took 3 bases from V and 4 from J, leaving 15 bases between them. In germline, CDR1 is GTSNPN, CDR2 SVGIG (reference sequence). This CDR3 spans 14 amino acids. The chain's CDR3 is CAWRHGTGPTEAFF. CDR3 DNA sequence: TGTGCCTGGAGGCATGGCACAGGGCCCACTGAAGCTTTCTTT.

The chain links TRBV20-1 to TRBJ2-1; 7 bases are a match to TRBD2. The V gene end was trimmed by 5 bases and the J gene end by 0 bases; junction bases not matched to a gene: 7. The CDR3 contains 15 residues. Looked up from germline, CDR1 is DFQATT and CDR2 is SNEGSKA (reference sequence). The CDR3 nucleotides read TGCAGTGCTTCCGATCCTAGCGGCTCCTACAATGAGCAGTTCTTC. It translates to CSASDPSGSYNEQFF.

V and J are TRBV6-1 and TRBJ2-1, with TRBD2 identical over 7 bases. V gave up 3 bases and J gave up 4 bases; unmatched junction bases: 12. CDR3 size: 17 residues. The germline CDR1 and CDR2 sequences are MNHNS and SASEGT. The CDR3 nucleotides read TGTGCCAGCAGTGATTTTAGGGGAGGGATTTCTTACAATGAGCAGTTCTTC. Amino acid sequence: CASSDFRGGISYNEQFF.

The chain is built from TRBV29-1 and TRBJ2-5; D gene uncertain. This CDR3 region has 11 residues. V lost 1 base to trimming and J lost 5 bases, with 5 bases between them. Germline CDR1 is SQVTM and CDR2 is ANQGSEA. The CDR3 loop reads CSVEAAETQYF. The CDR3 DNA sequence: TGCAGCGTTGAAGCTGCGGAGACCCAGTACTTC.

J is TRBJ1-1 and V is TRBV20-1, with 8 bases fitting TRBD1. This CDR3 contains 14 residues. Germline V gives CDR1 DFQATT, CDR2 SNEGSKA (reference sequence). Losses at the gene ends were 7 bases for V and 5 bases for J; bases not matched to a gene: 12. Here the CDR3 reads CSVSPGGEFTEAFF. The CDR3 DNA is TGCAGTGTTTCCCCAGGGGGCGAGTTTACTGAAGCTTTCTTT.

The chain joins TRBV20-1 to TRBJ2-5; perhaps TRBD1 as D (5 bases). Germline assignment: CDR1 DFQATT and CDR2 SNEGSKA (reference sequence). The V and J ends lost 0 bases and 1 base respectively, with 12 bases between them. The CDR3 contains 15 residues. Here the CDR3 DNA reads TGCAGTGCTAGAGATAGCAGGGTATTCCAAGAGACCCAGTACTTC. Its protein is CSARDSRVFQETQYF.

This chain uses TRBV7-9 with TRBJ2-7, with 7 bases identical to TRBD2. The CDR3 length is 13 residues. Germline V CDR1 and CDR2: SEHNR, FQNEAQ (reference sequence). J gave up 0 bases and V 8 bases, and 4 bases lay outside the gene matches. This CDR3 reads CASSSGGSYEQYF. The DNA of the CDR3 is TGTGCCAGCTCTAGCGGAGGCTCCTACGAGCAGTACTTC.

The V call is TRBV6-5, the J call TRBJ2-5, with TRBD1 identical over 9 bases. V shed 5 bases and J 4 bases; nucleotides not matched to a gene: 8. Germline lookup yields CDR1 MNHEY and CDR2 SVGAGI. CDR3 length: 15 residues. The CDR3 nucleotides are TGTGCCAGCAGTGGTAGGGACAGGGCGGGAGAGACCCAGTACTTC. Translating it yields CASSGRDRAGETQYF.

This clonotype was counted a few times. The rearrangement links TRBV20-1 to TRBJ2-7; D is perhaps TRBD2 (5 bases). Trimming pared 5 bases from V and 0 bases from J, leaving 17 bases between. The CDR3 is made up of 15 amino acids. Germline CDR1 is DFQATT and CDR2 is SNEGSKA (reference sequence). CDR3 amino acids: CSAHTQTGSSYEQYF. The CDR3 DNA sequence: TGCAGTGCTCACACCCAGACGGGGAGCTCCTACGAGCAGTACTTC.

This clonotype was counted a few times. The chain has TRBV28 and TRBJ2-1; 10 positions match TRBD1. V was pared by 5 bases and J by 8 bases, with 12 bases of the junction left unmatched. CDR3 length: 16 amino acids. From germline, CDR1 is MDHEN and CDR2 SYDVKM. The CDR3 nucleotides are TGTGCCAGCAGTCCCCTCGACAGGGGGCGGGAGGATGAGCAGTTCTTC. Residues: CASSPLDRGREDEQFF.

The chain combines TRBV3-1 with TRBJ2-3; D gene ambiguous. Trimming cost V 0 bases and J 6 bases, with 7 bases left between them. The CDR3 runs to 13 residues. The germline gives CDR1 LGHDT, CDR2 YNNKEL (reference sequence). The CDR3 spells CASSQDAGDTQYF. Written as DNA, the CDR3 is TGTGCCAGCAGCCAAGATGCCGGTGATACGCAGTATTTT.